This TCR beta chain was captured by sequencing in a study of T cell responses to AZD1222 COVID-19 vaccine. Note on this clone: Its antigen is as yet unknown.

With 5 bases clipped from V and 1 base from J, the junction kept 7 bases outside the gene matches. This CDR3 is built from 15 residues. The germline gives CDR1 MNHEY, CDR2 SVGAGI. Libraries were prepared by immunoSEQ multiplex PCR; TCRdb keeps only in-frame clonotypes and omits some of them. The repertoire consists of under 200,000 clones, with around nine tenths occurring once and the leading ten covering more than 1.5%. General study points: No day 14 peak samples; only post-peak repertoires were characterized. Spike-specific TCR breadth and depth were elevated following two AZD1222 doses. Donor demographics were predominantly white British with a female majority; clonal diversity may be underestimated.

The material sequenced was peripheral blood, taken on day 0 of AZD1222 vaccination. This chain links TRBV6-5 with TRBJ1-1, with 7 positions matching TRBD1. The sequence derives from an adult in good health. The CDR3 region is CASSRVYRGNTEAFF. CDR3 nucleotides: TGTGCCAGCAGTCGCGTTTACAGGGGGAACACTGAAGCTTTCTTT.